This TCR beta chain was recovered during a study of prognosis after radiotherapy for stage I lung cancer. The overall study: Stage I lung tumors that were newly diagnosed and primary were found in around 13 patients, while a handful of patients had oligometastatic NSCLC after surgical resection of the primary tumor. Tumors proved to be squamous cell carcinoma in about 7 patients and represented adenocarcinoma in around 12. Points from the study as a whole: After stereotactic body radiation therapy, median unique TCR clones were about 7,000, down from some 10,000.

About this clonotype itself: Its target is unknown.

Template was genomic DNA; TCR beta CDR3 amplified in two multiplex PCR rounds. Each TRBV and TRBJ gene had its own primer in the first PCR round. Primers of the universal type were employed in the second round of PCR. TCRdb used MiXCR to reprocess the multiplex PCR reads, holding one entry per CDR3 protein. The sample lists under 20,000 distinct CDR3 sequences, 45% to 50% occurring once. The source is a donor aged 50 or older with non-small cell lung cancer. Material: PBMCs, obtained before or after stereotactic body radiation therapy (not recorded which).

This CDR3 reads CASSPYQGENSPLHF. The CDR3, as DNA: TGTGCCAGCAGTCCTTACCAGGGGGAAAATTCACCCCTCCACTTT. J is TRBJ1-6 and V is TRBV12-3 or TRBV12-4; 7 bases line up with TRBD1. CDR3 size: 15 residues. The V and J ends lost 5 bases and 7 bases, in that order; junction bases with no gene match: 8.